The 29 T cell receptor beta chains in this list originate from one sample, sequenced in a study of OX40 agonist ivuxolimab in advanced cancers. Some clones are missing from TCRdb's copy, which holds only in-frame ones; the method was immunoSEQ multiplex PCR. Of about 72,000 clones in the sample, 89% are singletons; the top ten hold about an eighth. The sequences come from CD4+ or CD8+ T cells sorted from blood, collected in a trial of the OX40 agonist ivuxolimab. These receptors originate from an adult with an advanced solid tumor such as melanoma, head and neck, liver or kidney cancer.

In the case of this clone: In the same sample, other DNA sequences code for this CDR3. The chain is built from TRBV5-1 and TRBJ2-2; D gene unclear. Trimming took off 0 bases at V and 1 base at J, with 4 bases between the two ends. Germline values: CDR1 SGHRS, CDR2 YFSETQ. The CDR3 loop spans 14 amino acids. The CDR3, as DNA: TGCGCCAGCAGCTTGGGACAGAACACCGGGGAGCTGTTTTTT. Amino acids: CASSLGQNTGELFF.

The rearrangement joins TRBV6-1 to TRBJ2-7, with D unresolved. This CDR3 has 11 residues. Trimming removed 7 bases from V and 3 bases from J, with 7 bases in between. The germline gives CDR1 MNHNS, CDR2 SASEGT. The CDR3 spells CASIGFYEQYF. The CDR3 DNA follows: TGTGCCAGCATCGGATTCTACGAGCAGTACTTC.

The chain employs TRBV7-9 and TRBJ1-1; 9 nucleotides line up with TRBD1. CDR3 length equals 13 residues. Germline V lookup: CDR1 SEHNR, CDR2 FQNEAQ (reference sequence). V was clipped by 2 bases and J by 10 bases; unmatched bases: 5. In DNA form, the CDR3 reads TGTGCCAGCAGCTTACACCAACAGGGGGCAGCTTTCTTT. It specifies CASSLHQQGAAFF. The full variable domain, rest sourced from reference TRBV7-9 and TRBJ1-1, is DTGVSQNPRHKITKRGQNVTFRCDPISEHNRLYWYRQTLGQGPEFLTYFQNEAQLEKSRLLSDRFSAERPKGSFSTLEIQRTEQGDSAMYLCASSLHQQGAAFFGQGTRLTVV.

This sequence joins TRBV27 and TRBJ1-6, with D maybe TRBD1 (6 bases). The length of the CDR3 is 17 residues. The germline V gene encodes CDR1 MNHEY and CDR2 SMNVEV (reference sequence). Trimming removed 5 bases from V and 0 bases from J, with 14 bases in between. The chain's CDR3 is CASSKGVGSSYNSPLHF. CDR3 bases: TGTGCCAGCAGTAAGGGGGTGGGCAGCTCCTATAATTCACCCCTCCACTTT.

The rearrangement links TRBV6-5 to TRBJ2-7; D is uncertain. CDR1 MNHEY and CDR2 SVGAGI come from the germline V gene. The V end lost 7 bases, the J end lost 2 bases, and 9 bases lay between the germline ends. This CDR3 has 12 amino acids. The CDR3 spells CASTGFTYEQYF. Written as DNA, the CDR3 is TGTGCCAGCACCGGGTTTACCTACGAGCAGTACTTC.

The chain carries TRBV12-5 and TRBJ2-3, with D maybe TRBD2 (6 bases). Germline V gene data show CDR1 as LGHNT and CDR2 as FRNRAP. This CDR3 is 14 amino acids long. The ends were cut back, 1 base at V and 5 bases at J, with 10 bases in the middle. CDR3 loop: CASGLGLAKDTQYF. The CDR3 DNA is TGTGCTAGTGGTTTGGGCCTAGCGAAAGATACGCAGTATTTT.

This rearrangement joins TRBV5-5 to TRBJ2-5; D remains ambiguous. CDR1 and CDR2 (germline): SGHKS, YYEKEE (reference sequence). CDR3 length equals 11 residues. V was clipped by 1 base and J by 4 bases, with 2 bases between them. As DNA, the CDR3 is TGTGCCAGCAGCTTGACAGAGACCCAGTACTTC. This translates into CASSLTETQYF.

Concerning this clone: The CDR3 carries no conserved terminal phenylalanine or tryptophan, so it likely arises from a read error. No DNA is shown, since the ends of the CDR3 on it are uncertain; the CDR3 is the one TCRdb lists. J is TRBJ1-1 and V is TRBV2; no DNA check was done on the table's D call, TRBD1. Germline CDR1 SNHLY, CDR2 FYNNEI. Ends included, the CDR3 has 11 residues. The CDR3 protein is CASSVRQITLL.

The chain links TRBV28 to TRBJ2-1, with D perhaps TRBD2 (6 bases). The ends were cut back, 3 bases at V and 2 bases at J, with 14 bases in the middle. Germline CDR1 reads MDHEN; CDR2 reads SYDVKM. The CDR3 is 16 residues long. The CDR3 bases are TGTGCCAGCAGTTTTTCCGGGACTGCAACCTACAATGAGCAGTTCTTC. Protein sequence: CASSFSGTATYNEQFF.

The gene calls are TRBV14 and TRBJ2-7, with 7 bases identical to TRBD1. The germline V gene encodes CDR1 SGHDN and CDR2 FVKESK. The CDR3 consists of 15 residues. Trimming cost V 3 bases and J 1 base; bases outside gene matches: 6. The chain's CDR3 is CASSQVQGLSYEQYF. The CDR3 DNA follows: TGTGCCAGCAGCCAGGTACAGGGGCTATCCTACGAGCAGTACTTC.

The chain couples TRBV5-1 to TRBJ1-2; tentatively, D is TRBD1 (6 bases). The germline V gene has CDR1 SGHRS and CDR2 YFSETQ. V shed 3 bases and J shed 4 bases, with 10 bases lying between them. This CDR3 region has 13 residues. The CDR3 loop is CASSSQGFYGYTF. The CDR3 DNA sequence: TGCGCCAGCAGCTCACAGGGTTTCTATGGCTACACCTTC. The full variable domain, rest sourced from reference TRBV5-1 and TRBJ1-2, is KAGVTQTPRYLIKTRGQQVTLSCSPISGHRSVSWYQQTPGQGLQFLFEYFSETQRNKGNFPGRFSGRQFSNSRSEMNVSTLELGDSALYLCASSSQGFYGYTFGSGTRLTVV.

The rearrangement links TRBV10-3 to TRBJ1-5; D gene uncertain. The V end was cut by 0 bases, the J end by 7 bases, with 10 bases between. Germline V gene sequence: CDR1 ENHRY, CDR2 SYGVKD. The CDR3 has 14 amino acids. The CDR3 here is CAISESQSTQPQHF. CDR3 sequence (DNA): TGTGCCATCAGTGAGTCTCAGTCGACGCAGCCCCAGCATTTT.

The genes are TRBV28 and TRBJ1-1, with D possibly TRBD1 on 6 matching bases. This CDR3 has 14 residues. The V end lost 6 bases, the J end lost 2 bases, and 13 bases lay between the germline ends. Per the germline V gene, CDR1 is MDHEN and CDR2 is SYDVKM. Here the CDR3 reads CASSSGGHNTEAFF. CDR3 DNA sequence: TGTGCCAGCAGCTCTGGGGGACACAACACTGAAGCTTTCTTT.

The CDR3 DNA reads as TGTGCCAGCAGCTTGCGAGGGAACACTGAAGCTTTCTTT. Protein product: CASSLRGNTEAFF. The chain is built from TRBV5-4 and TRBJ1-1; D gene unclear. Germline CDR1 SGHNT, CDR2 YYREEE (reference sequence). V lost 1 base to trimming and J lost 1 base, with 5 bases between them. The CDR3 is 13 residues long.

This chain uses TRBV27 with TRBJ2-2; a possible D gene is TRBD1 (6 bases). Germline CDR1 MNHEY, CDR2 SMNVEV (reference sequence). The CDR3 extends over 13 amino acids. V lost 5 bases, J lost 13 bases, and 17 bases lay in between. CDR3 nucleotide sequence: TGTGCCAGCAGTGTAAGACGAGGGGGTTGGCTGTTTTTT. Its protein is CASSVRRGGWLFF.

CDR3 coding DNA: TGTGCCAGCCACGTCGGAGGGCGCCAAGAGACCCAGTACTTC. This translates into CASHVGGRQETQYF. The genes are TRBV6-1 and TRBJ2-5; possibly TRBD2 for D (6 bases). V was cut by 8 bases and J by 1 base, with 14 bases left in between. The CDR3 length is 14 residues. Per the germline V gene, CDR1 is MNHNS and CDR2 is SASEGT.

The J gene is TRBJ2-5, the V gene TRBV18; 7 bases align to TRBD2. J lost 5 bases, V lost 3 bases, and 9 bases had no gene match. Germline V gene data show CDR1 as KGHSH and CDR2 as LQKENI. The CDR3 length is 15 residues. CDR3 sequence: CASSPSSGTQETQYF. DNA of the CDR3: TGTGCCAGCTCACCTTCCAGCGGGACTCAGGAGACCCAGTACTTC.

This rearrangement joins TRBV10-3 to TRBJ1-5; 11 bases are shared with TRBD1. The CDR3 contains 15 residues. Germline V CDR1 and CDR2: ENHRY, SYGVKD. V shed 3 bases, J shed 6 bases, and the junction held 4 bases outside the gene matches. CDR3 nucleotides: TGTGCCATCAGTGACCCTGGGACAGGGGGTCAGCCCCAGCATTTT. Amino acid sequence: CAISDPGTGGQPQHF.

The chain combines TRBV5-1 with TRBJ2-3, with 13 bases matching TRBD2. The CDR3 loop spans 15 amino acids. Germline V gene lookup returns CDR1 SGHRS and CDR2 YFSETQ. V gave up 4 bases and J gave up 3 bases; unmatched junction bases: 2. The CDR3, as DNA: TGCGCCAGCAGCCCGGGACTAGCGGGGACAGATACGCAGTATTTT. Translating gives CASSPGLAGTDTQYF.

V and J are TRBV7-6 and TRBJ2-4; D is unclear. The CDR3 spans 13 residues. The germline V and J ends were trimmed by 6 bases and 6 bases, with 12 bases remaining between them. CDR1 is SGHVS and CDR2 is FNYEAQ in the germline V gene. CDR3 bases: TGTGCCAGCAGTCGCAGCCTTCGAAACATTCAGTACTTC. Protein sequence: CASSRSLRNIQYF.

V and J are TRBV19 and TRBJ1-1, with 11 bases that match TRBD1. This CDR3 has 15 amino acids. CDR1 and CDR2 (germline): LNHDA, SQIVND (reference sequence). Trimming removed 5 bases from V and 5 bases from J; junction bases left unmatched: 7. The CDR3 DNA follows: TGTGCCAGTAGTCCCTGGGACAGGGGGGAGACTGAAGCTTTCTTT. Translating it yields CASSPWDRGETEAFF.

The chain combines TRBV4-2 with TRBJ2-2, with TRBD2 as a possible D gene (6 bases). CDR3 length: 16 amino acids. Deletions cut 3 bases from V and 7 bases from J, with 18 bases between. CDR1 is LGHNA and CDR2 is YNFKEQ in the germline V gene. The CDR3 DNA sequence: TGTGCCAGCAGCCAGGGGGATTCGGGGGTAAGCGGGGAGCTGTTTTTT. It is translated as CASSQGDSGVSGELFF.

The chain's CDR3 is CAIRLTGKAYEQYF. The CDR3 DNA reads as TGTGCCATCAGGTTGACAGGGAAGGCCTACGAGCAGTACTTC. The V gene is TRBV10-3, the J gene TRBJ2-5, with 7 bases that match TRBD1. The last part of the DNA fits TRBJ2-7 better; the J call may be wrong. Germline lookup yields CDR1 ENHRY and CDR2 SYGVKD. CDR3 length: 14 amino acids.

This chain links TRBV7-2 with TRBJ1-2, with 11 bases matching TRBD1. V lost 5 bases and J lost 5; bases outside the gene matches: 7. The germline V gene encodes CDR1 SGHTA and CDR2 FQGNSA. CDR3 size: 15 residues. CDR3 DNA sequence: TGTGCCAGCAGCCCCCGGACAGGGGGCAGGTATGGCTACACCTTC. Protein: CASSPRTGGRYGYTF.

The chain combines TRBV18 with TRBJ1-5; D may be TRBD1 (5 bases). This CDR3 region has 14 residues. The V gene lost 5 bases and the J gene lost 4 bases, with 12 bases spanning the gap. The germline CDR1 and CDR2 sequences are KGHSH and LQKENI. Written as DNA, the CDR3 is TGTGCCAGCTCAGAGAGGACACGGAATCAGCCCCAGCATTTT. Protein: CASSERTRNQPQHF.

The chain recombines TRBV25-1 with TRBJ2-5, with D unclear. There are 12 residues in the CDR3. The germline gives CDR1 MGHDK, CDR2 SYGVNS. Trimming shortened V by 3 bases and J by 7 bases, and 9 bases separated the two germline ends. The CDR3 DNA sequence: TGTGCCAGCAGTGACGGCCCCGGGACCCAGTACTTC. This encodes CASSDGPGTQYF.

In regard to this clone: At one boundary the junction diverges from the germline segment, which might be a read error. The chain uses TRBV7-7 and TRBJ2-1; perhaps TRBD2 as D (6 bases). The CDR3 has 16 residues. Germline loops: CDR1 SSHAT, CDR2 FNYEAQ (reference sequence). CDR3 in amino acids: CASSPGGAIPYNEQFF. CDR3 bases: TGTGCTAGCAGCCCCGGAGGGGCCATTCCCTACAATGAGCAGTTCTTC. The full variable domain, rest sourced from reference TRBV7-7 and TRBJ2-1, is GAGVSQSPRYKVTKRGQDVTLRCDPISSHATLYWYQQALGQGPEFLTYFNYEAQPDKSGLPSDRFSAERPEGSISTLTIQRTEQRDSAMYRCASSPGGAIPYNEQFFGPGTRLTVL.

This clone appeared many times. The chain joins TRBV19 to TRBJ2-1; 7 bases fit TRBD1. This CDR3 spans 13 amino acids. V lost 7 bases, J lost 7 bases, and 7 bases stayed unmatched. Germline lookup yields CDR1 LNHDA and CDR2 SQIVND (reference sequence). CDR3 sequence reads: CASTTTGWNEQFF. The CDR3 coding sequence is TGTGCCAGTACGACGACAGGGTGGAATGAGCAGTTCTTC.

V usage is TRBV2 and J usage is TRBJ2-7; 11 positions match TRBD2. The germline V gene encodes CDR1 SNHLY and CDR2 FYNNEI. Losses at the gene ends were 6 bases for V and 2 bases for J; bases not matched to a gene: 3. The CDR3 has 14 amino acids. The CDR3 here is CASSLLAGAYEQYF. For the CDR3, the DNA is TGTGCCAGCAGCCTACTAGCGGGGGCCTACGAGCAGTACTTC.